What follows describes a single TCR beta chain. V gave up 2 bases and J gave up 2 bases, with 9 bases separating them. The V gene's germline CDR1 is KGHSH and CDR2 LQKENI. The length of the CDR3 is 14 residues. These data come from a study of blood T cell repertoires in COVID-19. Study context: Samples taken during acute and convalescent COVID-19 were collected in the United States, Italy and Spain. PBMCs, B-cell-depleted T cells, or T cells provided the cDNA or gDNA that made up the material.

Per the authors' pipeline: Quantification of nucleated cells was approximated via reference gene primer amplification. TCRdb's table, derived via immunoSEQ multiplex PCR, lists solely in-frame clones and lacks some. The V and J calls and clone size were taken over from that table, and D and trimming were inferred from the DNA. The sample lists roughly 200,000 clones, roughly four fifths seen once, with roughly 13% in the top ten. This TCR came from a man between 45 and 60 years old who had recovered from COVID-19. Sequencing was performed on peripheral blood. This chain links TRBV18 with TRBJ1-2; D call uncertain. In DNA, the CDR3 is TGTGCCAGCTCACCAAGTTCCGAGAACTATGGCTACACCTTC. It specifies CASSPSSENYGYTF.